The 32 T cell receptor beta chains given below trace back to one sample, sequenced in a study of shared clonotypes between healthy human individuals. This table comes from immunoSEQ multiplex PCR, and its TCRdb copy is limited to in-frame clones, with some not included. The data contain about 2.1 million clones, just over 90% of them singletons. The naive CD8 subset, CD45RO-negative cells positively selected for CCR7, excluded terminally differentiated effector memory CD45RA+ cells. Sequencing used naive CD8+ T cells from PBMCs. These receptors were taken from a young man in good health. Some clones in this sample may be carry-over from other donors' samples.

The rearrangement uses TRBV29-1 and TRBJ1-3; D remains unclear. Germline CDR1 is SQVTM and CDR2 is ANQGSEA. The CDR3 loop spans 14 amino acids. With 4 bases removed from V and 0 bases from J, the gap between germline ends came to 10 bases. The DNA for the CDR3 is TGCAGCGTTGGTACTGAATACTCTGGAAACACCATATATTTT. Translated, it gives CSVGTEYSGNTIYF.

V and J are TRBV29-1 and TRBJ1-2; D ambiguous. In germline, CDR1 is SQVTM, CDR2 ANQGSEA. Trimming stripped 1 base from V and 4 bases from J, with 16 bases between. The CDR3 sequence is 15 residues long. The CDR3: CSVEGRGPEGYGYTF. CDR3 bases: TGCAGCGTTGAAGGGAGAGGTCCCGAAGGCTATGGCTACACCTTC.

The V gene is TRBV6-5, the J gene TRBJ2-1; 7 nucleotides align to TRBD2. Trimming took 0 bases from V and 5 from J; bases not matched to a gene: 7. The CDR3 consists of 16 residues. The germline gives CDR1 MNHEY, CDR2 SVGAGI. The CDR3 spells CASSYSGLAANNEQFF. CDR3 nucleotides: TGTGCCAGCAGTTACTCGGGGCTAGCGGCTAACAATGAGCAGTTCTTC.

The chain joins TRBV28 to TRBJ2-1; tentatively, D is TRBD2 (5 bases). This CDR3 comprises 13 residues. V lost 1 base to trimming and J lost 5 bases, with 6 bases between them. Germline V CDR1 and CDR2: MDHEN, SYDVKM. The CDR3 DNA reads TGTGCCAGCAGTTTATCGGAGGACAATGAGCAGTTCTTC. It yields the protein CASSLSEDNEQFF.

This chain connects TRBV19 to TRBJ2-1, with 15 nucleotides matching TRBD2. The CDR3 runs to 17 residues. Germline CDR1 and CDR2: LNHDA and SQIVND (reference sequence). The J segment lost 4 bases and the V segment lost 7 bases, leaving 8 bases of the junction unmatched. The CDR3 sequence is CASTPRGLAGGYNEQFF. The CDR3 bases are TGTGCCAGTACCCCTAGGGGACTAGCGGGGGGTTACAATGAGCAGTTCTTC.

V usage is TRBV6-1 and J usage is TRBJ2-3, with 7 bases aligning to TRBD1. The CDR3 has 15 amino acids. Germline assignment: CDR1 MNHNS and CDR2 SASEGT. With 6 bases clipped from V and 4 bases from J, the junction kept 10 bases outside the gene matches. The DNA of the CDR3 is TGTGCCAGCAGAGATAAGACAGGGTTCGCAGATACGCAGTATTTT. This gives the protein CASRDKTGFADTQYF.

CDR3 nucleotides: TGTGCCAGCAGCTTAGAGTCCACATGGGAGACCCAGTACTTC. This sequence encodes CASSLESTWETQYF. The chain carries TRBV7-9 and TRBJ2-5; D not certain. CDR3 size: 14 residues. V was cut by 1 base and J by 5 bases, with 11 bases left in between. The germline V gene encodes CDR1 SEHNR and CDR2 FQNEAQ (reference sequence).

The chain carries TRBV27 and TRBJ2-4; 7 bases map to TRBD2. Germline CDR1 is MNHEY and CDR2 is SMNVEV (reference sequence). The CDR3 length is 16 residues. V shed 5 bases and J 8 bases; nucleotides not matched to a gene: 15. CDR3 amino acids: CASSPSAGERGDIQYF. The CDR3 nucleotides read TGTGCCAGCAGTCCCTCGGCGGGGGAGAGAGGGGACATTCAGTACTTC.

The V call is TRBV7-9, the J call TRBJ1-2; 7 bases align to TRBD1. CDR1 SEHNR and CDR2 FQNEAQ come from the germline V gene (reference sequence). This CDR3 region has 15 residues. V lost 4 bases to trimming and J lost 5 bases; unmatched junction nucleotides: 10. The CDR3 region is CASSSADRFNYGYTF. DNA for the CDR3: TGTGCCAGCAGCTCCGCGGACAGGTTTAATTATGGCTACACCTTC.

A remark on this clone: This sample includes further DNA sequences coding for the same CDR3. This rearrangement joins TRBV9 to TRBJ2-7; no reliable D call. The V and J ends lost 0 bases and 3 bases respectively, with 10 bases between them. Germline lookup yields CDR1 SGDLS and CDR2 YYNGEE. The CDR3 length is 14 residues. CDR3 amino acids: CASSVGGSDYEQYF. CDR3 DNA: TGTGCCAGCAGCGTAGGTGGATCCGACTACGAGCAGTACTTC.

This clone was recorded only once. The V call is TRBV28, the J call TRBJ2-6; tentatively, D is TRBD1 (5 bases). CDR1 and CDR2 from the germline V gene are MDHEN and SYDVKM. Trimming cost V 5 bases and J 2 bases, with 10 bases left between them. The CDR3 covers 15 residues. The chain's CDR3 is CASSLQETGANVLTF. The CDR3 DNA reads TGTGCCAGCAGTCTACAGGAGACTGGGGCCAACGTCCTGACTTTC.

The chain combines TRBV7-9 with TRBJ1-1, with D unclear. The CDR3 has 15 amino acids. Trimming pared 5 bases from V and 1 base from J, leaving 14 bases between. Germline V gene data show CDR1 as SEHNR and CDR2 as FQNEAQ (reference sequence). The CDR3 DNA follows: TGTGCCAGCAGCCAAACCCACTGGGAGAACACTGAAGCTTTCTTT. Its protein is CASSQTHWENTEAFF.

The V call is TRBV6-1, the J call TRBJ1-5; 9 bases are a match to TRBD1. The CDR3 is made up of 14 amino acids. V lost 6 bases to trimming and J lost 4 bases; unmatched junction nucleotides: 4. The germline gives CDR1 MNHNS, CDR2 SASEGT. CDR3 sequence reads: CASRGQGLNQPQHF. The DNA of the CDR3 is TGTGCCAGCAGGGGACAGGGCTTAAATCAGCCCCAGCATTTT.

This rearrangement joins TRBV27 to TRBJ1-1; TRBD1 is a possible D gene (5 bases). V lost 6 bases, J lost 0 bases, and 17 bases lay in between. CDR1 is MNHEY, CDR2 SMNVEV, per germline (reference sequence). CDR3 length equals 16 residues. CDR3 in amino acids: CASSPPTWTLNTEAFF. DNA of the CDR3: TGTGCCAGCAGCCCCCCAACGTGGACATTGAACACTGAAGCTTTCTTT.

The V call is TRBV5-1, the J call TRBJ2-1; perhaps D is TRBD1 or TRBD2 (5 bases each). The germline V gene has CDR1 SGHRS and CDR2 YFSETQ. V was clipped by 2 bases and J by 6 bases, with 12 bases between them. The CDR3 has 14 amino acids. CDR3 region: CASSLLGDRNEQFF. CDR3 nucleotide sequence: TGCGCCAGCAGCTTATTAGGGGACCGCAATGAGCAGTTCTTC.

This chain joins TRBV5-1 and TRBJ2-7, with 8 bases that match TRBD1. The CDR3 length is 15 residues. Germline V CDR1 and CDR2: SGHRS, YFSETQ. Trimming at V came to 2 bases and at J to 5 bases, leaving 9 bases not matched to a gene. Here the CDR3 reads CASSFLPGQANEQYF. In nucleotides, the CDR3 is TGCGCCAGCAGCTTCCTACCGGGACAGGCAAACGAGCAGTACTTC.

The CDR3, as DNA: TGTGCCTGGAGCCACCTTGATCGGGCATATAATTCACCCCTCCACTTT. This translates into CAWSHLDRAYNSPLHF. The rearrangement joins TRBV30 to TRBJ1-6, with D unclear. The germline CDR1 and CDR2 sequences are GTSNPN and SVGIG (reference sequence). V lost 3 bases, J lost 4 bases, and 16 bases lay in between. The CDR3 contains 16 residues.

This clone was seen once. The chain's CDR3 is CASSVGNSDYYGYTF. The CDR3 DNA is TGTGCCAGCAGCGTAGGGAATAGTGACTACTATGGCTACACCTTC. V gene TRBV9 combines with J gene TRBJ1-2; the D is unclear. Trimming stripped 0 bases from V and 3 bases from J, with 12 bases between. CDR3 size: 15 residues. The germline CDR1 and CDR2 sequences are SGDLS and YYNGEE.

This chain uses TRBV27 with TRBJ2-6; D gene unclear. Germline CDR1 and CDR2: MNHEY and SMNVEV (reference sequence). V gave up 3 bases and J gave up 1 base, with 10 bases separating them. This CDR3 is 16 amino acids long. The CDR3 DNA reads TGTGCCAGCAGTTTCCTCGGGCGATCTGGGGCCAACGTCCTGACTTTC. It yields the protein CASSFLGRSGANVLTF.

The CDR3 DNA follows: TGTGCCAGCAGTTCATGGGCACAGAGCTCCTACGAGCAGTACTTC. This codes for CASSSWAQSSYEQYF. This chain links TRBV27 with TRBJ2-7, with D uncertain. Germline V gene lookup returns CDR1 MNHEY and CDR2 SMNVEV (reference sequence). Between the trimmed V and J ends, which lost 4 bases and 0 bases, there was a span of 13 bases. This CDR3 region has 15 residues.

Only one count was recorded for this clone. The J gene is TRBJ2-3, the V gene TRBV7-3, with TRBD2 matching over 9 bases. CDR3 size: 18 residues. Trimming took 0 bases from V and 2 from J; bases not matched to a gene: 9. Per germline, CDR1 SGHTA and CDR2 FQGTGA. CDR3 in amino acids: CASSLTSSLAGPTDTQYF. Here the CDR3 DNA reads TGTGCCAGCAGCTTAACGTCCTCGCTAGCGGGGCCCACAGATACGCAGTATTTT.

V is TRBV7-9 and J is TRBJ2-1, with a tentative D call TRBD2 (5 bases). This CDR3 has 15 residues. Looked up from germline, CDR1 is SEHNR and CDR2 is FQNEAQ (reference sequence). V dropped 4 bases and J dropped 6 bases, with 16 bases sitting between them. The CDR3 DNA reads TGTGCCAGCAGCTGGATGGTGGGAGTAGGCAATGAGCAGTTCTTC. Residues: CASSWMVGVGNEQFF.

This chain connects TRBV6-1 to TRBJ1-1; D is unresolved. Trimming removed 1 base from V and 1 base from J, with 4 bases in between. Germline V gives CDR1 MNHNS, CDR2 SASEGT. The CDR3 sequence is 13 residues long. Written as DNA, the CDR3 is TGTGCCAGCAGTGAAGGGTGGAACACTGAAGCTTTCTTT. Protein product: CASSEGWNTEAFF.

The V gene is TRBV7-8, the J gene TRBJ2-3; D unclear. This CDR3 is 16 amino acids long. V was cut by 0 bases and J by 0 bases, with 10 bases left in between. Germline CDR1 SGHVS, CDR2 FQNEAQ. The CDR3 loop reads CASSLAVRHSTDTQYF. The CDR3 DNA sequence: TGTGCCAGCAGCTTAGCTGTCCGACATAGCACAGATACGCAGTATTTT.

The chain links TRBV2 to TRBJ2-7; D is unclear. Per the germline V gene, CDR1 is SNHLY and CDR2 is FYNNEI. The CDR3 totals 13 residues. V was pared by 0 bases and J by 6 bases, with 9 bases between. The DNA of the CDR3 is TGTGCCAGCAGTGAAGCGTTTGGACGCGAGCAGTACTTC. It encodes CASSEAFGREQYF.

About this clone: The same CDR3 is also encoded by other DNA sequences in this sample. The rearrangement joins TRBV28 to TRBJ1-1; D not certain. This CDR3 region has 13 residues. V lost 2 bases to trimming and J lost 1 base, with 5 bases between them. Germline V gene lookup returns CDR1 MDHEN and CDR2 SYDVKM. The CDR3: CASSLGTNTEAFF. As DNA, the CDR3 is TGTGCCAGCAGTTTAGGCACGAACACTGAAGCTTTCTTT.

The V call is TRBV19, the J call TRBJ1-1; D may be TRBD1 (6 bases). V was trimmed by 3 bases and J by 4 bases, leaving 12 bases between them. CDR1 and CDR2 from the germline V gene are LNHDA and SQIVND (reference sequence). This CDR3 region has 14 residues. CDR3 region: CASSIAGGPTEAFF. CDR3 DNA: TGTGCCAGTAGTATTGCCGGGGGGCCCACTGAAGCTTTCTTT. The variable domain in full, completed from reference TRBV19 and TRBJ1-1, reads DGGITQSPKYLFRKEGQNVTLSCEQNLNHDAMYWYRQDPGQGLRLIYYSQIVNDFQKGDIAEGYSVSREKKESFPLTVTSAQKNPTAFYLCASSIAGGPTEAFFGQGTRLTVV.

This clone was detected once. CDR3 in DNA: TGTGCCAGCAGCTTAGGGACTAGCGTCGAAGAGGGTGGGTTCTTC. This sequence encodes CASSLGTSVEEGGFF. This sequence joins TRBV5-6 and TRBJ2-1, with 10 bases matching TRBD2. The CDR3 extends over 15 amino acids. Unmatched junction bases numbered 14, after V lost 2 bases and J lost 15 bases. Germline CDR1 reads SGHDT; CDR2 reads YYEEEE.

The V call is TRBV10-2, the J call TRBJ2-7; 7 nucleotides agree with TRBD2. CDR3 length: 15 residues. V trimming: 0 bases; J trimming: 6 bases; junction bases outside the gene matches: 8. Per the germline V gene, CDR1 is WSHSY and CDR2 is SAAADI. The chain's CDR3 is CASSESTVLAIEQYF. CDR3 sequence (DNA): TGCGCCAGCAGTGAGTCTACGGTACTAGCGATCGAGCAGTACTTC.

This chain links TRBV7-2 with TRBJ1-4, with 8 bases aligning to TRBD1. Trimming cost V 3 bases and J 4 bases; bases outside gene matches: 4. Germline-derived CDR1 and CDR2 are SGHTA and FQGNSA. CDR3 length: 15 amino acids. For the CDR3, the DNA is TGTGCCAGCAGCTTGGGGACAGGTCTTAATGAAAAACTGTTTTTT. Amino acid sequence: CASSLGTGLNEKLFF.

This chain links TRBV7-9 with TRBJ2-7; D is undetermined. Germline lookup yields CDR1 SEHNR and CDR2 FQNEAQ (reference sequence). The V and J ends lost 5 bases and 4 bases respectively, with 9 bases between them. The CDR3 has 12 residues. CDR3 coding DNA: TGTGCCAGCAGCCTCATAGATTACGAGCAGTACTTC. Its translation: CASSLIDYEQYF.

This clone was seen once. The rearrangement links TRBV6-6 to TRBJ2-5, with D possibly being TRBD2 (6 bases). V lost 0 bases to trimming and J lost 7 bases, with 18 bases between them. The CDR3 has 16 amino acids. Germline CDR1 MNHNY, CDR2 SVGAGI (reference sequence). CDR3 residues: CASSYSRPGEKVTQYF. The DNA for the CDR3 is TGTGCCAGCAGTTACTCGAGGCCGGGGGAGAAGGTGACCCAGTACTTC.